The 9 T cell receptor beta chains in this list originate from one sample, sequenced in a study of metastatic and nonmetastatic thyroid tumors (dated by TCRdb to the early 2020s). The library was made by PCR. Sequenced on an Illumina HiSeq 4000. TCRdb reprocessing: public reads trimmed at Q25 with fastp, clones called with MiXCR, in-frame beta chains kept. Counted in this sample were 25,000 to 35,000 clones; 20% to 25% of them appeared once. More than 14% of the sample rests with the top ten. Before undergoing thyroid surgery, none of the patients had been given any kind of treatment. Sequencing used blood. These TCRs come from a female donor with papillary thyroid cancer or a benign thyroid nodule (not recorded which). Some clones in this sample may be carry-over from other donors' samples.

This clone appeared a few times. The gene calls are TRBV7-2 and TRBJ1-2; D uncertain. Trimming shortened V by 5 bases and J by 9 bases, and 13 bases separated the two germline ends. This CDR3 contains 12 residues. Germline assignment: CDR1 SGHTA and CDR2 FQGNSA. CDR3 DNA: TGTGCCAGCAGCAACTGGGAGGCAAGCTACACCTTC. It translates to CASSNWEASYTF.

The rearrangement links TRBV19 to TRBJ2-6; no reliable D call. The CDR3 has 13 residues. Germline V gene lookup returns CDR1 LNHDA and CDR2 SQIVND (reference sequence). V lost 10 bases, J lost 0 bases, and 7 bases lay in between. This CDR3 reads CATVNSGANVLTF. The CDR3 DNA reads TGTGCCACCGTGAACTCTGGGGCCAACGTCCTGACTTTC.

The CDR3 nucleotides are TGCAGTGCTAGTGGACTATCGGGAGCCACAGATACGCAGTATTTT. This gives the protein CSASGLSGATDTQYF. V and J are TRBV20-1 and TRBJ2-3, with a tentative D call TRBD2 (6 bases). Germline V gene data show CDR1 as DFQATT and CDR2 as SNEGSKA (reference sequence). This CDR3 comprises 15 residues. The V and J ends lost 3 bases and 2 bases respectively, with 15 bases between them.

This clone was seen repeatedly, ten times or more. This clone may be a read error of a much larger clone one base away. The V and J genes are TRBV12-5 and TRBJ2-5; 11 bases match TRBD2. The CDR3 is 16 residues long. Germline CDR1 is LGHNT and CDR2 is FRNRAP. The CDR3 sequence is CASGPGTSGFQETRYF. The CDR3, as DNA: TGTGCTAGTGGTCCCGGGACTAGCGGATTCCAAGAGACCCGGTACTTC.

This clone came up many times. The V and J genes are TRBV6-1 and TRBJ1-4; 11 bases agree with TRBD1. V was pared by 5 bases and J by 8 bases, with 4 bases of the junction left unmatched. CDR3 length: 14 amino acids. Germline V lookup: CDR1 MNHNS, CDR2 SASEGT. CDR3 sequence: CASSRDRGGEKLFF. CDR3 DNA: TGTGCCAGCAGTAGGGACAGGGGGGGAGAAAAACTGTTTTTT.

The table lists this clone with a few counts. Mismatch with germline at one junction end may stem from a read error. The CDR3 sequence is CSSSEYNPGRVGYTF. The CDR3 DNA follows: TGTTCCAGCAGTGAATATAACCCAGGCCGTGTTGGCTACACCTTC. This chain links TRBV25-1 with TRBJ1-2, with unresolved D. The germline CDR1 and CDR2 sequences are MGHDK and SYGVNS. The CDR3 has 15 amino acids.

Concerning this clone: No conserved phenylalanine or tryptophan is present at the end of the CDR3, so a read error is the likely explanation. V usage is TRBV6-1 and J usage is TRBJ2-1; the D is unclear. Germline V gives CDR1 MNHNS, CDR2 SASEGT. Trimming shortened V by 5 bases and J by 4 bases, and 15 bases separated the two germline ends. The CDR3 consists of 15 residues. The CDR3 nucleotides are TGTGCCAGCAGTTTCGGTATAGGAGAATACAATGAGCAGTTCCTC. Translating gives CASSFGIGEYNEQFL.

With regard to this clone: A much larger clone is a single base away; this may be a read error. The chain uses TRBV29-1 and TRBJ1-1; 7 positions match TRBD1. The CDR3 contains 13 residues. With V trimmed by 8 bases and J by 6 bases, 12 bases remained unmatched. Germline lookup yields CDR1 SQVTM and CDR2 ANQGSEA. The DNA of the CDR3 is TGCAGCTTAGAGGTGACAGGGCAGGCTGAAGCTTTCTTT. Protein sequence: CSLEVTGQAEAFF.

This chain connects TRBV20-1 to TRBJ1-1; D remains unclear. The CDR3 consists of 12 residues. Germline lookup yields CDR1 DFQATT and CDR2 SNEGSKA (reference sequence). Trimming removed 0 bases from V and 9 bases from J, with 11 bases in between. The CDR3 sequence: CSARDDGQKAFF. CDR3 in DNA: TGCAGTGCTAGAGATGATGGGCAGAAAGCTTTCTTT.